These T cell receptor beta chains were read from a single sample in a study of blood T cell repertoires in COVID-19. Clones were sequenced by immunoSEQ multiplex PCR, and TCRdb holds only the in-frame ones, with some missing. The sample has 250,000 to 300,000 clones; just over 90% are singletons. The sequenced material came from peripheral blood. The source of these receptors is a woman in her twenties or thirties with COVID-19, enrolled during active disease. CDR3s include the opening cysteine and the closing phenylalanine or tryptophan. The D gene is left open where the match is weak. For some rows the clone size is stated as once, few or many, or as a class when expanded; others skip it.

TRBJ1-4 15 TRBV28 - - CASSLGGLTNEKLFF TGTGCCAGCAGTTTGGGAGGACTAACTAATGAAAAACTGTTTTTT
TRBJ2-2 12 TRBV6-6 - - CASSYGPGELFF TGTGCCAGCAGTTACGGGCCCGGGGAGCTGTTTTTT
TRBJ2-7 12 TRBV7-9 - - CASSFGSYEQYF TGTGCCAGCAGCTTCGGTAGCTACGAGCAGTACTTC
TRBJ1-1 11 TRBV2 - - CASTPSSIAFF TGTGCCAGCACTCCGTCGAGCATAGCTTTCTTT
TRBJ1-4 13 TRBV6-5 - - CASRPTGFEKLFF TGTGCCAGCAGACCCACAGGGTTTGAAAAACTGTTTTTT
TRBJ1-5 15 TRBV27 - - CASSGSGGLNQPQHF TGTGCCAGCAGTGGGTCCGGGGGACTTAATCAGCCCCAGCATTTT
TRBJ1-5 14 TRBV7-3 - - CASSSPLRNQPQHF TGTGCCAGCAGCTCCCCCCTCCGCAATCAGCCCCAGCATTTT
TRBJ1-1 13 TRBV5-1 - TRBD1 CASSWGQGSEAFF TGCGCCAGCAGCTGGGGACAGGGCTCTGAAGCTTTCTTT
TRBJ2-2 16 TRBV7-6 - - CASSSRETGGTGELFF TGTGCCAGCAGCTCGAGGGAGACAGGCGGCACCGGGGAGCTGTTTTTT
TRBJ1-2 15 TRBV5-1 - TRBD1 CASSLAGPGTDGYTF TGCGCCAGCAGCTTGGCCGGTCCCGGGACAGATGGCTACACCTTC
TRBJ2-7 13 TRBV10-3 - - CAISTWTAGEQYF TGTGCCATCAGTACCTGGACTGCTGGAGAGCAGTACTTC
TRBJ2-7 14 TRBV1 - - CTSSQVLVPYEQYF TGCACCAGCAGCCAAGTACTGGTTCCCTACGAGCAGTACTTC
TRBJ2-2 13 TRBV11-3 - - CASSLASTGELFF TGTGCCAGCAGCTTGGCTAGCACCGGGGAGCTGTTTTTT
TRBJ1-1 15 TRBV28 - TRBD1 CASSLADRAGTEAFF TGTGCCAGCAGTTTAGCGGACAGGGCGGGCACTGAAGCTTTCTTT
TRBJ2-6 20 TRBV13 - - CASSFGTPENYYSGANVLTF TGTGCCAGCAGCTTCGGGACACCTGAGAACTATTACTCTGGGGCCAACGTCCTGACTTTC
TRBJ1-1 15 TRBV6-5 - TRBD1 CASSYSNRGDTEAFF TGTGCCAGCAGTTACTCCAACAGGGGCGACACTGAAGCTTTCTTT
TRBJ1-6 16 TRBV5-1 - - CASSQDPVGGDSPLHF TGCGCCAGCTCCCAAGACCCCGTGGGGGGGGATTCACCCCTCCACTTT
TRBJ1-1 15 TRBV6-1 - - CASRHSTGLNTEAFF TGTGCCAGCAGACACTCCACAGGGTTAAACACTGAAGCTTTCTTT
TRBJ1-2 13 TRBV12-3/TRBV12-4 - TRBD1 CASSPGTANGYTF TGTGCCAGCAGTCCCGGGACAGCGAATGGCTACACCTTC
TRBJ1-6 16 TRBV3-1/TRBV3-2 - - CASSQARDSYNSPLHF TGTGCCAGCAGCCAGGCCAGGGACTCCTATAATTCACCCCTCCACTTT
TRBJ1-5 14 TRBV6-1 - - CASSEVHGDQPQHF TGTGCCAGCAGTGAAGTTCACGGTGATCAGCCCCAGCATTTT
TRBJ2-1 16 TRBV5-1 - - CASSLAPGLGRNEQFF TGCGCCAGCAGCTTGGCTCCGGGTCTGGGGCGAAATGAGCAGTTCTTC
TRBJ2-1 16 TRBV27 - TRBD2 CASSTLAGDFHNEQFF TGTGCCAGCAGTACGTTAGCGGGAGATTTCCACAATGAGCAGTTCTTC
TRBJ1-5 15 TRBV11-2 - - CASSLEGEGNQPQHF TGTGCCAGCAGCTTAGAAGGGGAAGGCAATCAGCCCCAGCATTTT
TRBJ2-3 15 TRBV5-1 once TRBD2 CASSLPGLNTDTQYF TGCGCCAGCAGCCTACCGGGACTAAACACAGATACGCAGTATTTT
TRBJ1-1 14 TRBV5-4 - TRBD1 CASSLANRGAEAFF TGTGCCAGCAGCTTGGCCAACAGGGGGGCTGAAGCTTTCTTT
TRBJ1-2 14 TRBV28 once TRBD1 CASSPGTEIDGYTF TGTGCCAGCAGCCCCGGGACAGAAATTGATGGCTACACCTTC
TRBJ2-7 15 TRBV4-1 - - CASSPRHGSTYEQYF TGCGCCAGCAGCCCCCGCCACGGGAGCACCTACGAGCAGTACTTC